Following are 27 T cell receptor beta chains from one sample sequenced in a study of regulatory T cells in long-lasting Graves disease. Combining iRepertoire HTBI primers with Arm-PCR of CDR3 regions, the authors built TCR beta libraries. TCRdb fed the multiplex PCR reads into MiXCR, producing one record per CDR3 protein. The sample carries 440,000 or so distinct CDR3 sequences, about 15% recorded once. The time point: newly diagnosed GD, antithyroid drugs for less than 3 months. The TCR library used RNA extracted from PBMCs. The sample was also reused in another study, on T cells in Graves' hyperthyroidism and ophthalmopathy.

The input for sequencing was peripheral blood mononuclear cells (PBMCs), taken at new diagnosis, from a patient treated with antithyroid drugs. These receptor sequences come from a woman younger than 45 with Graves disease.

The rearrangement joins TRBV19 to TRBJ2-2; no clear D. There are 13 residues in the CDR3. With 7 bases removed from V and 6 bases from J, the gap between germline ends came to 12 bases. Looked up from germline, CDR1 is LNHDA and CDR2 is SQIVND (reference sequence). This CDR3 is CASMLDRAGELFF. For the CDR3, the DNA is TGTGCCAGTATGCTAGATAGGGCCGGGGAGCTGTTTTTT.

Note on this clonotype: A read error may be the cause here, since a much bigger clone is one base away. The CDR3 DNA reads TGTGTCAGCAGCTTAGCTAGCGGGGGAGGCGATGAGCAGTTCTTC. Its translation is CVSSLASGGGDEQFF. The chain combines TRBV7-3 with TRBJ2-1, with 10 nucleotides matching TRBD2. Germline V gives CDR1 SGHTA, CDR2 FQGTGA. CDR3 length equals 15 residues.

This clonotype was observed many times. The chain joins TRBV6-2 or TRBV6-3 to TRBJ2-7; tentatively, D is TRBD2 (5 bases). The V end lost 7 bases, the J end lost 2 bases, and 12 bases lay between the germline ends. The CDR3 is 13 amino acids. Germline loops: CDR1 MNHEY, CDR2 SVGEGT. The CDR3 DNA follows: TGTGCCAGCACTGAGGGTCTCCCCTACGAGCAGTACTTC. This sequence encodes CASTEGLPYEQYF.

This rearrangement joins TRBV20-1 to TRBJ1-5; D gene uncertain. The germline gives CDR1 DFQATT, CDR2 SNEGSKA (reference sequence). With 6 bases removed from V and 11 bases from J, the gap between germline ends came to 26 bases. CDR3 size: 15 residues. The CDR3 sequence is CSALSPEGGGLSQHF. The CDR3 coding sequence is TGCAGTGCCCTCTCCCCGGAGGGCGGAGGATTATCCCAGCATTTT.

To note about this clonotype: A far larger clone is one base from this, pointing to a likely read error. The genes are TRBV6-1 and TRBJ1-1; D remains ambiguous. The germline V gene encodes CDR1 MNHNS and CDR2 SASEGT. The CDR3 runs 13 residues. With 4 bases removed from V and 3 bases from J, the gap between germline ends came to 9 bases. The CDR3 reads CASSGQLYTEAFF. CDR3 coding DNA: TGTGCCAGCAGTGGACAACTGTACACTGAAGCTTTCTTT.

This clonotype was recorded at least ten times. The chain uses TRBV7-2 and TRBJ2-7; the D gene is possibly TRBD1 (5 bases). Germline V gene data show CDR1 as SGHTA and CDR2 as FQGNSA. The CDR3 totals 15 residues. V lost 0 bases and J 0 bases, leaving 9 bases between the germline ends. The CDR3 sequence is CASSLATTVSYEQYF. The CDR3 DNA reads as TGTGCCAGCAGCTTAGCTACGACAGTCTCCTACGAGCAGTACTTC.

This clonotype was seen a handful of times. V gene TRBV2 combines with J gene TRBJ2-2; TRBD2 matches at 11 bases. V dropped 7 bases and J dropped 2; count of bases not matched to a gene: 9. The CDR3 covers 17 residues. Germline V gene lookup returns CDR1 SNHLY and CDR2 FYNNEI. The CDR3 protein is CASTRGGLAENTGELFF. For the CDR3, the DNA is TGTGCCAGCACCCGAGGGGGACTAGCGGAAAACACCGGGGAGCTGTTTTTT.

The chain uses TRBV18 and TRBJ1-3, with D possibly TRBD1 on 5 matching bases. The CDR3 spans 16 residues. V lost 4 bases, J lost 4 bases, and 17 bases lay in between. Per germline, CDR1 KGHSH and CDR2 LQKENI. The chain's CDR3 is CASSLSRGSAGNTIYF. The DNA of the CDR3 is TGTGCCAGCTCACTGTCAAGGGGCTCGGCGGGAAACACCATATATTTT. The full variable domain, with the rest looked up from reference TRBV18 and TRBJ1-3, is NAGVMQNPRHLVRRRGQEARLRCSPMKGHSHVYWYRQLPEEGLKFMVYLQKENIIDESGMPKERFSAEFPKEGPSILRIQQVVRGDSAAYFCASSLSRGSAGNTIYFGEGSWLTVV.

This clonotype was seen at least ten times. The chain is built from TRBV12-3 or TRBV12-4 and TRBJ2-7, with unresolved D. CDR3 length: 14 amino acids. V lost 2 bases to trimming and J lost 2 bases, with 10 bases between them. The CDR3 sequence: CASSLHQIPYEQYF. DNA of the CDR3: TGTGCCAGCAGTTTACACCAGATTCCCTACGAGCAGTACTTC.

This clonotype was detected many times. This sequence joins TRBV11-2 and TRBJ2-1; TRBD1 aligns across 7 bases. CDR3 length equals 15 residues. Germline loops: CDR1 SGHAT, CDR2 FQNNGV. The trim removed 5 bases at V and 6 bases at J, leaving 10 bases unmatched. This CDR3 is CASSAAGTAVNEQFF. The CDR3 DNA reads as TGTGCCAGCAGCGCAGCCGGGACAGCCGTCAATGAGCAGTTCTTC.

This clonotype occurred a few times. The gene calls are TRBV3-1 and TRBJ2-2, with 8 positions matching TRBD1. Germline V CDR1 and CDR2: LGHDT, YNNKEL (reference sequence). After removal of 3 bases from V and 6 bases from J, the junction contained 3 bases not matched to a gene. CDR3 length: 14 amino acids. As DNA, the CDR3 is TGTGCCAGCAGCCAGGACAGGGTTTCCGGGGAGCTGTTTTTT. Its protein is CASSQDRVSGELFF.

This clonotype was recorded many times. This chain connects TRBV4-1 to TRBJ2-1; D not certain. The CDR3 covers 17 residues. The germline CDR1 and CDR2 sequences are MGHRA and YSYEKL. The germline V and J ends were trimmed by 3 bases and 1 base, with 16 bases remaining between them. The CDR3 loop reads CASSHPLKSRSYNEQFF. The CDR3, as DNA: TGCGCCAGCAGCCACCCCCTCAAATCGAGGTCCTACAATGAGCAGTTCTTC.

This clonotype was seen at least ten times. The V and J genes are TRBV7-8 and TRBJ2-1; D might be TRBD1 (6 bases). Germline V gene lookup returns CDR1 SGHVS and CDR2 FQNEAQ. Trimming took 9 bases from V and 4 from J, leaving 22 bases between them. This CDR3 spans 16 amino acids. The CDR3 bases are TGTGCCAGTACCCGACCTCAGGGGCCTTCGTACAATGAGCAGTTCTTC. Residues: CASTRPQGPSYNEQFF.

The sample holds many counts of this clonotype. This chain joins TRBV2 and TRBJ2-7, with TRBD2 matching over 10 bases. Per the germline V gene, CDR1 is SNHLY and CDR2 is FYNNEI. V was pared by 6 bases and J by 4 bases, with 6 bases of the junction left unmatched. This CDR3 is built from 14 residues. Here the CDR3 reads CASRDRTSGYEQYF. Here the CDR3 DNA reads TGTGCCAGCAGGGATCGGACTAGCGGTTACGAGCAGTACTTC.

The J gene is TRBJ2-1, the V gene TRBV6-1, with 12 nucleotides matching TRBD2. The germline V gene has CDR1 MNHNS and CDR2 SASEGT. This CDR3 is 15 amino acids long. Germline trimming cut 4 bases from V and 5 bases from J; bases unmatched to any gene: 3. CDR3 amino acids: CASSARTSGNNEQFF. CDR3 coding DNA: TGTGCCAGCAGTGCCAGGACTAGCGGGAACAATGAGCAGTTCTTC.

The CDR3 sequence is CASSIFLAGESAYEQYF. The DNA of the CDR3 is TGTGCCAGTAGTATATTCCTAGCGGGAGAATCGGCCTACGAGCAGTACTTC. The V gene is TRBV19, the J gene TRBJ2-7; 10 positions match TRBD2. CDR3 length: 17 amino acids. V was pared by 2 bases and J by 2 bases, with 9 bases of the junction left unmatched. CDR1 is LNHDA, CDR2 SQIVND, per germline (reference sequence).

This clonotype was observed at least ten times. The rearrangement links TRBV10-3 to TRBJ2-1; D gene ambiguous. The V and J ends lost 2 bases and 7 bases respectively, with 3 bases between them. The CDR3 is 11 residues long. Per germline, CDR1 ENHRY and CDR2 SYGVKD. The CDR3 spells CAISEGNEQFF. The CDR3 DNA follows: TGTGCCATCAGTGAGGGAAATGAGCAGTTCTTC.

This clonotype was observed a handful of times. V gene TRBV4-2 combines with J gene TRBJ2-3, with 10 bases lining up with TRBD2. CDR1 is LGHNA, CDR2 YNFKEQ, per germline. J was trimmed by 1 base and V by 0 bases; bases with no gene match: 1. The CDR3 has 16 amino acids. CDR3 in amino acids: CASSQDGTSGTDTQYF. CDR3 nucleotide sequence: TGTGCCAGCAGCCAAGATGGGACTAGCGGCACAGATACGCAGTATTTT.

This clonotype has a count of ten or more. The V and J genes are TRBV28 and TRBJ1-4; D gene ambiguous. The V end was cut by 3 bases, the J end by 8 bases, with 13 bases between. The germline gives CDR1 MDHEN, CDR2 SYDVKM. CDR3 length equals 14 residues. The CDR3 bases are TGTGCCAGCAGTTTGGGAGCGGCGGGGGAAAAACTGTTTTTT. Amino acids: CASSLGAAGEKLFF.

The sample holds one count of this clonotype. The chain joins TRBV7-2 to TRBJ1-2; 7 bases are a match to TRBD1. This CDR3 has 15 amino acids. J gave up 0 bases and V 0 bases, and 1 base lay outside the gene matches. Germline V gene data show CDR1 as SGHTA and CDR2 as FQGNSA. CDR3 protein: CASSLAGTANYGYTF. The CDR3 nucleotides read TGTGCCAGCAGCTTAGCGGGGACAGCTAACTATGGCTACACCTTC.

This CDR3 reads CASEESGRAETQYF. The CDR3 nucleotides read TGTGCCAGTGAGGAGAGTGGCAGGGCGGAGACCCAGTACTTC. This chain uses TRBV19 with TRBJ2-5; possibly TRBD1 for D (5 bases). CDR1 and CDR2 from the germline V gene are LNHDA and SQIVND (reference sequence). The V end was cut by 8 bases, the J end by 5 bases, with 18 bases between. This CDR3 comprises 14 residues.

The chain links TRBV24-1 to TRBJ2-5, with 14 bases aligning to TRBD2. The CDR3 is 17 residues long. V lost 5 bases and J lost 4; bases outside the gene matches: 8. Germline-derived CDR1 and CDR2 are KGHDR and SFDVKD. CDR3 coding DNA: TGTGCCACCAGTGGGGGGACTAGCGGGAGTTCGATAGAGACCCAGTACTTC. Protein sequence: CATSGGTSGSSIETQYF.

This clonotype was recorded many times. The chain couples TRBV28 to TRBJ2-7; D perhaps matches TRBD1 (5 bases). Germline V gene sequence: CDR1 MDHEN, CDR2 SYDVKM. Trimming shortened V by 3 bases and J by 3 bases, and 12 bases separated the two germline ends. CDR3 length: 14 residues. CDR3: CASSLQGSYYEQYF. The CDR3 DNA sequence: TGTGCCAGCAGTTTGCAGGGTTCTTACTACGAGCAGTACTTC.

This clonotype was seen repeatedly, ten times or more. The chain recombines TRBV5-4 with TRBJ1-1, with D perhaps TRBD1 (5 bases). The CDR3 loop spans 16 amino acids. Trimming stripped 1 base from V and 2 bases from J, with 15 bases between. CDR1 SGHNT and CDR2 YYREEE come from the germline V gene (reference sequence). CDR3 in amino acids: CASSLSPGRGNTEAFF. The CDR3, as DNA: TGTGCCAGCAGCTTGTCCCCCGGTAGGGGTAACACTGAAGCTTTCTTT.

The CDR3 DNA reads as TGTGCCACCAGTGCCCCCTGGGGACAGGGAGGCAATGAGCAGTTCTTC. Its protein product is CATSAPWGQGGNEQFF. The chain employs TRBV24-1 and TRBJ2-1; TRBD1 matches at 9 bases. The CDR3 has 16 amino acids. V was clipped by 5 bases and J by 6 bases; unmatched bases: 10. CDR1 and CDR2 from the germline V gene are KGHDR and SFDVKD.

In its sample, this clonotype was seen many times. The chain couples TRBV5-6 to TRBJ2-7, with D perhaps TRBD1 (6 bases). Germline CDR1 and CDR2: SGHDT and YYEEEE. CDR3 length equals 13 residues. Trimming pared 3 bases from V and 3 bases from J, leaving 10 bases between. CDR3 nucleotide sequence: TGTGCCAGCAGCTCCTTGACAGGCTACGAGCAGTACTTC. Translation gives CASSSLTGYEQYF.

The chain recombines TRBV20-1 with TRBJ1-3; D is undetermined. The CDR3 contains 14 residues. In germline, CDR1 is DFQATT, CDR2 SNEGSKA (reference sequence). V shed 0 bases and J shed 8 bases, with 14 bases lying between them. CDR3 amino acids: CSAREVLNPYTIYF. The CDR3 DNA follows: TGCAGTGCTAGAGAGGTCCTGAACCCTTACACCATATATTTT.